This paragraph covers one TCR beta chain sequence. Its antigen remains unidentified. This entry comes from a study of cytomegalovirus exposure and HLA in healthy donors. Study-level findings and limits: Researchers catalogued under 200 TCR beta chains as cytomegalovirus-associated. A few CMV-associated chains were confirmed in vitro to be specific for CMV antigens. A classifier reportedly called cytomegalovirus status with high sensitivity and specificity.

Separate from the approximately 700-subject first cohort was the approximately 130-subject validation cohort, to which the donors belonged. Data came from immunoSEQ multiplex PCR; TCRdb stores just in-frame clones and leaves some out. The sample shows around 300,000 clones, 80% to 90% of them seen only once. Sample: PBMCs. The receptor's source is a woman aged 18 to 35 in good health and CMV-seronegative.

The DNA for the CDR3 is TGTGCCAGCAGCCTCACCCGTAGAGCCTACGAGCAGTACTTC. Its protein product is CASSLTRRAYEQYF. The gene calls are TRBV28 and TRBJ2-7, with D uncertain. This CDR3 spans 14 amino acids. Germline-derived CDR1 and CDR2 are MDHEN and SYDVKM. V was pared by 6 bases and J by 2 bases, with 14 bases between.